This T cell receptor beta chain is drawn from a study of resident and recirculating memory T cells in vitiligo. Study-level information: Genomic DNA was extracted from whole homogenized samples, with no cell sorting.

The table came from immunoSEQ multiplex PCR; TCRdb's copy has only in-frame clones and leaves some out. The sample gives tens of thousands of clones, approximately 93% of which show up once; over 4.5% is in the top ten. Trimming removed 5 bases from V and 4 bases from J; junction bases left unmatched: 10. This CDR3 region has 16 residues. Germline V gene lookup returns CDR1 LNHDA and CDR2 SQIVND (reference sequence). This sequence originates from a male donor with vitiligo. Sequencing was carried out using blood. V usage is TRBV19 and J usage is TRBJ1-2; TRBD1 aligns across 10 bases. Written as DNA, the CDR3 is TGTGCCAGTAGTCTCCTGGGACAGGGGAGAATCTATGGCTACACCTTC. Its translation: CASSLLGQGRIYGYTF.